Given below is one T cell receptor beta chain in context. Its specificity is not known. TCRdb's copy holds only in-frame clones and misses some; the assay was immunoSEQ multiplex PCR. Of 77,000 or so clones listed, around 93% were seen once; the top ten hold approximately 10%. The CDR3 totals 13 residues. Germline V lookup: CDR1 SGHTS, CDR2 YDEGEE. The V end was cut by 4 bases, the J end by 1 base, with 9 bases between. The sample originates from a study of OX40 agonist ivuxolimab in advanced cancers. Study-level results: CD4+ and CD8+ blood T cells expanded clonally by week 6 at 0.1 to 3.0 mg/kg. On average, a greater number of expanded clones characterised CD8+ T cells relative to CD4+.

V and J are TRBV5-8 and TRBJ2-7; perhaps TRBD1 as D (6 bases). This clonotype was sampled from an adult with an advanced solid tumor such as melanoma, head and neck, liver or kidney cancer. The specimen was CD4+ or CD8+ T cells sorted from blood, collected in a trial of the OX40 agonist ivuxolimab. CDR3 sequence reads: CASSLGQSYEQYF. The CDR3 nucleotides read TGTGCCAGCAGCCTCGGACAGTCCTACGAGCAGTACTTC.